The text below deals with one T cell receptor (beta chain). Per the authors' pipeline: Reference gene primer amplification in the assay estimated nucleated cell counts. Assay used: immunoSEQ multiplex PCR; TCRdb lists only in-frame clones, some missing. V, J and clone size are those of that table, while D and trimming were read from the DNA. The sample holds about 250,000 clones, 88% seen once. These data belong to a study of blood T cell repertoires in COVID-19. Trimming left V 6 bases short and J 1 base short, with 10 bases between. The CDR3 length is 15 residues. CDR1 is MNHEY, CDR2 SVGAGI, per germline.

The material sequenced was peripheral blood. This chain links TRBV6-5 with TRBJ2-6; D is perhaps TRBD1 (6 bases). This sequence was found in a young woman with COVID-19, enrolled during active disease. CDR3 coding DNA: TGTGCCAGCAGGGTACAGGGATCTGGGGCCAACGTCCTGACTTTC. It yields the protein CASRVQGSGANVLTF.